This record concerns one T cell receptor (beta chain) sequence. TCRdb's table, derived via immunoSEQ multiplex PCR, lists solely in-frame clones and lacks some. The table has approximately 190,000 clones, 82% seen once. This sample is part of a study of blood T cell repertoires in COVID-19. About the study: Material from acute and convalescent COVID-19 was sourced from the United States, Italy and Spain. T cells, B-cell-depleted T cells, or PBMCs supplied cDNA or gDNA.

The CDR3 is 15 residues long. The germline V gene encodes CDR1 SGDLS and CDR2 YYNGEE. Trimming shortened V by 4 bases and J by 10 bases, and 18 bases separated the two germline ends. Seattle-derived patients entered the study during active infection and were followed longitudinally. The sequence derives from a woman aged 60-75 years with COVID-19, enrolled during active disease. The chain couples TRBV9 to TRBJ1-6; D ambiguous. Sequencing was done on a sample of peripheral blood. The CDR3 coding sequence is TGTGCCAGCAGCCCCCGGGGAGGGTCAGACTCACCCCTCCACTTT. Translation gives CASSPRGGSDSPLHF.